Each of the 20 T cell receptor beta chains below was sequenced from the same sample in a study of CD4 T cells in relation to SARS-CoV-2 and coronaviruses (dated by TCRdb to the early 2020s). The library was prepared using the immunoSEQ multiplex PCR assay. This is the immuneACCESS table as TCRdb keeps it, with only in-frame sequences that have V and J called. A part of the clones is gone; compared with another copy, unresolved V genes explain less than half, and the rest is unexplained. For this sample there are just under 65,000 clones; about 94% appear just once. In total, the top ten clones hold approximately 0.15% of the sample. CD4+ T cells from unexposed donors were collected before the COVID-19 pandemic (2011-2018). What was sequenced was naive CD4+ T cells from PBMCs. The cell subset or site label, as the study defines it: naive CD4+ T cells isolated by negative enrichment. The receptors derive from a human donor in good health.

This chain connects TRBV28 to TRBJ1-4; D may be TRBD1 (6 bases). CDR1 is MDHEN and CDR2 is SYDVKM in the germline V gene. This CDR3 spans 14 amino acids. V was clipped by 6 bases and J by 6 bases, with 14 bases between them. The CDR3 reads CASRNQGTDEKLFF. The CDR3 nucleotides are TGTGCCAGCAGAAATCAGGGGACGGATGAAAAACTGTTTTTT.

The genes are TRBV5-6 and TRBJ2-7; 7 bases map to TRBD1. Germline CDR1 SGHDT, CDR2 YYEEEE. V dropped 7 bases and J dropped 2; count of bases not matched to a gene: 9. This CDR3 is built from 14 residues. CDR3 protein: CASGNRDSTYEQYF. CDR3 in DNA: TGTGCCAGCGGGAACCGGGACAGCACCTACGAGCAGTACTTC.

This sequence joins TRBV28 and TRBJ2-5; a possible D gene is TRBD1 (6 bases). Germline CDR1 reads MDHEN; CDR2 reads SYDVKM. The CDR3 covers 14 residues. V lost 6 bases and J lost 5, with 16 bases in between. CDR3: CASSPTQGYETQYF. The CDR3 DNA follows: TGTGCCAGCAGCCCTACACAGGGTTACGAGACCCAGTACTTC.

This chain's CDR3 is CASSPGVDQPQHF. The CDR3 nucleotides read TGTGCCAGCTCACCGGGGGTCGATCAGCCCCAGCATTTT. V is TRBV18 and J is TRBJ1-5; perhaps TRBD1 as D (5 bases). This CDR3 has 13 residues. Germline CDR1 and CDR2: KGHSH and LQKENI. Trimming pared 3 bases from V and 5 bases from J, leaving 8 bases between.

This chain joins TRBV11-2 and TRBJ2-7, with 7 bases that match TRBD2. Germline V gives CDR1 SGHAT, CDR2 FQNNGV. The CDR3 has 14 residues. Losses at the gene ends were 3 bases for V and 0 bases for J; bases not matched to a gene: 2. The CDR3 DNA is TGTGCCAGCAGCTTGGGCGGGAGCTCCTACGAGCAGTACTTC. Translation gives CASSLGGSSYEQYF. Supplemented by reference TRBV11-2 and TRBJ2-7, the full variable domain reads EAGVAQSPRYKIIEKRQSVAFWCNPISGHATLYWYQQILGQGPKLLIQFQNNGVVDDSQLPKDRFSAERLKGVDSTLKIQPAKLEDSAVYLCASSLGGSSYEQYFGPGTRLTVT.

This chain uses TRBV20-1 with TRBJ2-5; 10 bases align to TRBD2. The CDR3 length is 13 residues. From germline, CDR1 is DFQATT and CDR2 SNEGSKA (reference sequence). Germline trimming cut 3 bases from V and 13 bases from J; bases unmatched to any gene: 11. Here the CDR3 reads CSASRVAAGGVYF. CDR3 in DNA: TGCAGTGCTAGTCGAGTCGCAGCGGGGGGGGTGTACTTC.

The chain links TRBV4-1 to TRBJ2-3, with 10 bases lining up with TRBD1. Germline V CDR1 and CDR2: MGHRA, YSYEKL. The CDR3 runs 18 residues. V was pared by 5 bases and J by 5 bases, with 16 bases of the junction left unmatched. In DNA, the CDR3 is TGCGCCAGCAGCTCCGGGACAGGGGAATATCAAGGTCTAGATACGCAGTATTTT. Encoded protein: CASSSGTGEYQGLDTQYF.

This clone was detected only a few times. The chain couples TRBV4-1 to TRBJ1-2, with D possibly matching TRBD1 (5 bases). V was pared by 5 bases and J by 3 bases, with 13 bases between. Germline CDR1 reads MGHRA; CDR2 reads YSYEKL. The CDR3 loop spans 14 amino acids. The CDR3 DNA follows: TGCGCCAGCAGCGCCTCGGGGCTGGACTATGGCTACACCTTC. Protein sequence: CASSASGLDYGYTF.

The rearrangement joins TRBV19 to TRBJ1-3; D is unresolved. The germline V and J ends were trimmed by 6 bases and 2 bases, with 14 bases remaining between them. Germline loops: CDR1 LNHDA, CDR2 SQIVND (reference sequence). This CDR3 comprises 15 residues. The CDR3 loop is CASRAGGQAGNTIYF. In DNA form, the CDR3 reads TGTGCCAGTAGAGCAGGAGGGCAGGCTGGAAACACCATATATTTT.

The V gene is TRBV11-1, the J gene TRBJ2-3, with TRBD2 as a possible D gene (6 bases). Germline CDR1 and CDR2: SGHAT and FQDESV (reference sequence). The CDR3 spans 14 residues. Between the trimmed V and J ends, which lost 5 bases and 3 bases, there was a span of 12 bases. For the CDR3, the DNA is TGTGCCAGCAGCCACGGGACTCGGACAGATACGCAGTATTTT. Protein product: CASSHGTRTDTQYF.

V gene TRBV6-5 combines with J gene TRBJ2-2; D is ambiguous. The CDR3 loop spans 13 amino acids. V lost 0 bases, J lost 5 bases, and 4 bases lay in between. Germline CDR1 and CDR2: MNHEY and SVGAGI. The CDR3 DNA reads as TGTGCCAGCAGTTACTCCTTAACCGGGGAGCTGTTTTTT. Protein product: CASSYSLTGELFF.

This clone appeared a few times. DNA for the CDR3: TGTGCCAGCAGTCCGCCCCCGGTTGTTAGGCTGCGGAACACCGGGGAGCTGTTTTTT. Protein product: CASSPPPVVRLRNTGELFF. The V gene is TRBV6-2 or TRBV6-3, the J gene TRBJ2-2; D is ambiguous. Germline CDR1 MNHEY, CDR2 SVGEGT. CDR3 length equals 19 residues. The V end was cut by 5 bases, the J end by 1 base, with 23 bases between.

This clone was found once. V usage is TRBV18 and J usage is TRBJ1-4; 9 bases agree with TRBD1. Germline CDR1 KGHSH, CDR2 LQKENI. This CDR3 region has 16 residues. Losses at the gene ends were 5 bases for V and 7 bases for J; bases not matched to a gene: 11. CDR3 DNA: TGTGCCAGCTCATCCCTATCCGGGACAGGGATTGAAAAACTGTTTTTT. Encoded protein: CASSSLSGTGIEKLFF.

The rearrangement uses TRBV7-2 and TRBJ2-3; the match to TRBD2 covers 13 bases. This CDR3 is built from 17 residues. V shed 5 bases and J 2 bases; nucleotides not matched to a gene: 7. CDR1 is SGHTA, CDR2 FQGNSA, per germline. The CDR3 loop is CASSGSGLAGNTDTQYF. CDR3 DNA: TGTGCCAGCAGCGGATCGGGACTAGCGGGAAACACAGATACGCAGTATTTT.

This rearrangement joins TRBV13 to TRBJ2-1; D not resolved. With 4 bases removed from V and 6 bases from J, the gap between germline ends came to 7 bases. CDR1 PRHDT and CDR2 FYEKMQ come from the germline V gene (reference sequence). The CDR3 covers 12 residues. The CDR3 loop is CASSSQRNEQFF. The DNA for the CDR3 is TGTGCCAGCAGCTCTCAGCGCAATGAGCAGTTCTTC.

The gene calls are TRBV12-3 or TRBV12-4 and TRBJ2-2; D might be TRBD1 (5 bases). The CDR3 totals 12 residues. The V end lost 6 bases, the J end lost 7 bases, and 9 bases lay between the germline ends. The CDR3 DNA is TGTGCCAGCAGCCTAGGGGTCGGGGAGCTGTTTTTT. Its protein is CASSLGVGELFF.

This chain joins TRBV3-1 (or the pseudogene TRBV3-2) and TRBJ1-2; 10 nucleotides align to TRBD1. V was pared by 4 bases and J by 3 bases, with 5 bases of the junction left unmatched. The CDR3 contains 15 residues. Germline CDR1 is LGHDT and CDR2 is YNNKEL (reference sequence). The CDR3 loop is CASSLRQGAYYGYTF. DNA of the CDR3: TGTGCCAGCAGCCTGAGACAGGGGGCTTACTATGGCTACACCTTC.

This clone was counted once. The J gene is TRBJ1-1, the V gene TRBV6-2 or TRBV6-3; D is ambiguous. Trimming cost V 6 bases and J 5 bases, with 10 bases left between them. The germline V gene encodes CDR1 MNHEY and CDR2 SVGEGT. The CDR3 is 12 residues long. CDR3 coding DNA: TGTGCCAGCAGCTCCCAAGGAACTGAAGCTTTCTTT. Protein sequence: CASSSQGTEAFF.

V and J are TRBV24-1 and TRBJ2-1, with 9 bases matching TRBD2. The CDR3 consists of 16 residues. The germline V gene encodes CDR1 KGHDR and CDR2 SFDVKD. The V and J ends lost 4 bases and 7 bases, in that order; junction bases with no gene match: 10. CDR3 amino acids: CATSDATSGGGNEQFF. DNA of the CDR3: TGTGCCACCAGTGACGCGACTAGCGGAGGTGGAAATGAGCAGTTCTTC.

The genes are TRBV30 and TRBJ1-1; D gene ambiguous. The V end was cut by 2 bases, the J end by 2 bases, with 12 bases between. From germline, CDR1 is GTSNPN and CDR2 SVGIG (reference sequence). The CDR3 has 14 amino acids. Here the CDR3 DNA reads TGTGCCTGGAGTATTGGGTGGGAAAACACTGAAGCTTTCTTT. It encodes CAWSIGWENTEAFF.